A selection of T cell receptor beta chains follows, all from one sample in a study of blood T cell repertoires in COVID-19. The method was immunoSEQ multiplex PCR; TCRdb's version includes in-frame clones alone and lacks a portion of them. Of some 220,000 clones listed, 70% to 90% are singletons. Sequencing input: peripheral blood. All receptors come from a woman in her sixties or seventies with active or convalescent COVID-19. The CDR3 runs from the conserved cysteine through the conserved F or W. D genes are given only for firm matches. Some rows mark clone size as missing; the rest say once, few, many or name a class of expanded clone.

cdr3_aa,cdr3_nt,j_call,v_call,clone_size,d_call
CASTGGPDTQYF,TGTGCCAGCACCGGGGGGCCAGATACGCAGTATTTT,TRBJ2-3,TRBV6-6,.,.
CASSYQRGRQETQYF,TGTGCCAGCAGTTACCAAAGGGGGCGACAAGAGACCCAGTACTTC,TRBJ2-5,TRBV6-2/TRBV6-3,once,TRBD1
CASSQGLAANTYEQYF,TGTGCCAGCAGCCAAGGGCTAGCGGCCAATACCTACGAGCAGTACTTC,TRBJ2-7,TRBV3-1/TRBV3-2,.,TRBD2
CAISESGGLETQYF,TGTGCCATCAGTGAGTCCGGTGGGCTGGAGACCCAGTACTTC,TRBJ2-5,TRBV10-3,.,.
CASSLDLAGETQYF,TGTGCCAGCAGCTTAGATCTTGCGGGAGAGACCCAGTACTTC,TRBJ2-5,TRBV7-9,.,.
CASSLGQEFYGYTF,TGTGCCAGCAGCCTGGGACAGGAATTCTATGGCTACACCTTC,TRBJ1-2,TRBV3-1/TRBV3-2,.,TRBD1
CASRGTGSAEAFF,TGTGCCAGCAGAGGGACAGGGAGCGCTGAAGCTTTCTTT,TRBJ1-1,TRBV6-5,.,TRBD1
CASSWGQGATDTQYF,TGCGCCAGCAGCTGGGGACAGGGGGCCACAGATACGCAGTATTTT,TRBJ2-3,TRBV5-1,.,TRBD1
CASSPRPGGSEAFF,TGTGCCAGCAGCCCTCGTCCGGGGGGCTCTGAAGCTTTCTTT,TRBJ1-1,TRBV3-1/TRBV3-2,.,.
CATQSSGGEETQYF,TGTGCCACCCAGAGTAGCGGGGGTGAAGAGACCCAGTACTTC,TRBJ2-5,TRBV27,once,TRBD2
CASSTGANTEAFF,TGTGCCAGTAGCACAGGGGCGAACACTGAAGCTTTCTTT,TRBJ1-1,TRBV19,.,TRBD1
CASTGEGARETQYF,TGTGCCAGCACCGGAGAGGGGGCAAGAGAGACCCAGTACTTC,TRBJ2-5,TRBV7-9,.,TRBD1
CASSLAKLAGVGHNEQFF,TGTGCCAGCAGCTTGGCAAAACTAGCGGGAGTTGGGCACAATGAGCAGTTCTTC,TRBJ2-1,TRBV5-4,.,TRBD2
CASSYSRGNTEAFF,TGTGCCAGCAGTTATAGCAGGGGGAACACTGAAGCTTTCTTT,TRBJ1-1,TRBV6-5,.,.
CASSQGTVSNQPQHF,TGTGCCAGCAGCCAAGGTACGGTTAGCAATCAGCCCCAGCATTTT,TRBJ1-5,TRBV3-1/TRBV3-2,few,.
CASSQGAIGTQYF,TGTGCCAGCAGCCAAGGTGCTATCGGTACGCAGTATTTT,TRBJ2-3,TRBV3-1/TRBV3-2,few,.
CASSTQLGQGYEQYF,TGTGCCAGTAGTACGCAATTGGGACAGGGGTACGAGCAGTACTTC,TRBJ2-7,TRBV19,.,TRBD1
CASSYSFNVRNEQFF,TGTGCCAGCAGTTACTCGTTTAATGTTCGGAATGAGCAGTTCTTC,TRBJ2-1,TRBV6-5,.,.
CASSSQSGQNEKLFF,TGTGCCAGCAGCTCTCAATCGGGACAGAATGAAAAACTGTTTTTT,TRBJ1-4,TRBV7-2,.,TRBD1
CASRLTGYGYTF,TGTGCCAGCAGACTGACAGGCTATGGCTACACCTTC,TRBJ1-2,TRBV28,.,.
CASRPDRFNQPQHF,TGTGCCAGCAGACCAGACAGGTTCAATCAGCCCCAGCATTTT,TRBJ1-5,TRBV27,.,.
CASSYARGHSYTF,TGTGCCAGCAGTTACGCCAGGGGCCATAGCTACACCTTC,TRBJ1-2,TRBV6-5,.,.
CATSLERGSSYEQYF,TGTGCCACCAGCCTAGAGCGGGGGTCTTCCTACGAGCAGTACTTC,TRBJ2-7,TRBV15,.,TRBD2
CASSLGVAGGQETQYF,TGTGCTAGCAGCTTAGGGGTAGCGGGGGGGCAAGAGACCCAGTACTTC,TRBJ2-5,TRBV7-7,.,TRBD2
CASTQLTGTGELFF,TGTGCCAGTACCCAACTCACAGGGACCGGGGAGCTGTTTTTT,TRBJ2-2,TRBV19,.,.
CASKIQGANEKLFF,TGTGCCAGTAAAATACAGGGGGCAAATGAAAAACTGTTTTTT,TRBJ1-4,TRBV19,.,TRBD1
CASSESRVIYNEQFF,TGCGCCAGCAGTGAGTCTCGGGTAATCTACAATGAGCAGTTCTTC,TRBJ2-1,TRBV10-1,few,.
CATSKGTPQETQYF,TGTGCCACCAGTAAAGGGACACCTCAAGAGACCCAGTACTTC,TRBJ2-5,TRBV24-1,.,.
CASSPGTAYNEQFF,TGTGCCAGCAGCCCCGGGACAGCCTACAATGAGCAGTTCTTC,TRBJ2-1,TRBV27,.,TRBD1
CASSRSSGWTDTQYF,TGTGCCAGCAGCCGCTCTAGCGGATGGACAGATACGCAGTATTTT,TRBJ2-3,TRBV3-1/TRBV3-2,.,TRBD2
CASSEDSSSYNEQFF,TGCGCCAGCAGCGAGGACAGTAGCTCCTACAATGAGCAGTTCTTC,TRBJ2-1,TRBV5-1,once,.
CASSRDYGYTF,TGTGCCAGCAGTCGGGACTATGGCTACACCTTC,TRBJ1-2,TRBV12-3/TRBV12-4,.,.
CASSLALAGFETQYF,TGTGCCAGCAGCTTAGCACTAGCGGGGTTTGAGACCCAGTACTTC,TRBJ2-5,TRBV7-9,.,TRBD2
CASGTGGEGGYTF,TGTGCCAGCGGGACAGGGGGTGAGGGTGGCTACACCTTC,TRBJ1-2,TRBV11-2,.,TRBD1
CASSQGQPYEQYF,TGTGCCAGCAGCCAGGGACAGCCATACGAGCAGTACTTC,TRBJ2-7,TRBV6-5,.,TRBD1
CASSLSQASPLHF,TGTGCCAGCAGTTTATCACAGGCCTCACCCCTCCACTTT,TRBJ1-6,TRBV27,.,.
CASSQGTVGSYEQYF,TGTGCCAGCAGCCAAGGGACTGTGGGATCCTACGAGCAGTACTTC,TRBJ2-7,TRBV3-1/TRBV3-2,.,.
CASGQVVSDEQFF,TGTGCTAGTGGTCAGGTGGTATCGGATGAGCAGTTCTTC,TRBJ2-1,TRBV12-5,.,.
CASSMELAVYNEQFF,TGTGCCAGTAGTATGGAACTAGCCGTTTACAATGAGCAGTTCTTC,TRBJ2-1,TRBV19,.,.
CASSELNSNSPLHF,TGTGCCAGCAGTGAATTGAACAGCAATTCACCCCTCCACTTT,TRBJ1-6,TRBV6-1,.,.
CASTGSTGRKLFF,TGTGCCAGCACAGGATCAACAGGGAGAAAACTGTTTTTT,TRBJ1-4,TRBV6-5,.,.
CATSEGGLAGAGEQYF,TGTGCCACCAGTGAGGGGGGACTAGCGGGAGCCGGCGAGCAGTACTTC,TRBJ2-7,TRBV24-1,.,TRBD2
CASTTGSPPQDTQYF,TGCGCCAGCACCACCGGGAGCCCCCCGCAGGATACGCAGTATTTT,TRBJ2-3,TRBV10-1,.,.
CASSEATRGPQHF,TGTGCCAGCAGTGAAGCCACCCGGGGGCCCCAGCATTTT,TRBJ1-5,TRBV6-1,.,.
CASSLSSRAGYTF,TGTGCCAGCAGTTTATCCTCCAGGGCAGGCTACACCTTC,TRBJ1-2,TRBV28,few,.
CASSQEEGAQETQYF,TGTGCCAGCAGCCAAGAGGAGGGGGCGCAGGAGACCCAGTACTTC,TRBJ2-5,TRBV4-2,.,.
CAISDYGTGGEKLFF,TGTGCCATCAGCGACTACGGGACAGGGGGTGAAAAACTGTTTTTT,TRBJ1-4,TRBV10-3,.,TRBD1
CASSLAVTGVTDTQYF,TGCGCCAGCAGCTTGGCGGTCACTGGAGTAACAGATACGCAGTATTTT,TRBJ2-3,TRBV5-1,once,.
CSVGTGNSNQPQHF,TGCAGCGTTGGGACAGGGAATAGCAATCAGCCCCAGCATTTT,TRBJ1-5,TRBV29-1,once,TRBD1
CAISPGLTNTGELFF,TGTGCCATCAGTCCGGGACTGACGAACACCGGGGAGCTGTTTTTT,TRBJ2-2,TRBV10-3,.,.
CASSGRAGVSQGFGNEQFF,TGTGCCAGCAGCGGACGAGCGGGAGTTAGCCAGGGGTTCGGCAATGAGCAGTTCTTC,TRBJ2-1,TRBV9,.,TRBD2
CASSIAHTQYF,TGTGCCAGCAGCATAGCGCATACGCAGTATTTT,TRBJ2-3,TRBV25-1,.,.
CASRGTSNTGELFF,TGTGCCAGCCGTGGGACTTCGAACACCGGGGAGCTGTTTTTT,TRBJ2-2,TRBV6-4,.,.
CASSVEKIRSGKLFF,TGTGCCAGCAGTGTCGAGAAGATAAGGTCAGGAAAACTGTTTTTT,TRBJ1-4,TRBV2,few,.
CASSQDLRGGNTIYF,TGTGCCAGCAGCCAAGATCTGCGGGGTGGAAACACCATATATTTT,TRBJ1-3,TRBV3-1/TRBV3-2,few,.